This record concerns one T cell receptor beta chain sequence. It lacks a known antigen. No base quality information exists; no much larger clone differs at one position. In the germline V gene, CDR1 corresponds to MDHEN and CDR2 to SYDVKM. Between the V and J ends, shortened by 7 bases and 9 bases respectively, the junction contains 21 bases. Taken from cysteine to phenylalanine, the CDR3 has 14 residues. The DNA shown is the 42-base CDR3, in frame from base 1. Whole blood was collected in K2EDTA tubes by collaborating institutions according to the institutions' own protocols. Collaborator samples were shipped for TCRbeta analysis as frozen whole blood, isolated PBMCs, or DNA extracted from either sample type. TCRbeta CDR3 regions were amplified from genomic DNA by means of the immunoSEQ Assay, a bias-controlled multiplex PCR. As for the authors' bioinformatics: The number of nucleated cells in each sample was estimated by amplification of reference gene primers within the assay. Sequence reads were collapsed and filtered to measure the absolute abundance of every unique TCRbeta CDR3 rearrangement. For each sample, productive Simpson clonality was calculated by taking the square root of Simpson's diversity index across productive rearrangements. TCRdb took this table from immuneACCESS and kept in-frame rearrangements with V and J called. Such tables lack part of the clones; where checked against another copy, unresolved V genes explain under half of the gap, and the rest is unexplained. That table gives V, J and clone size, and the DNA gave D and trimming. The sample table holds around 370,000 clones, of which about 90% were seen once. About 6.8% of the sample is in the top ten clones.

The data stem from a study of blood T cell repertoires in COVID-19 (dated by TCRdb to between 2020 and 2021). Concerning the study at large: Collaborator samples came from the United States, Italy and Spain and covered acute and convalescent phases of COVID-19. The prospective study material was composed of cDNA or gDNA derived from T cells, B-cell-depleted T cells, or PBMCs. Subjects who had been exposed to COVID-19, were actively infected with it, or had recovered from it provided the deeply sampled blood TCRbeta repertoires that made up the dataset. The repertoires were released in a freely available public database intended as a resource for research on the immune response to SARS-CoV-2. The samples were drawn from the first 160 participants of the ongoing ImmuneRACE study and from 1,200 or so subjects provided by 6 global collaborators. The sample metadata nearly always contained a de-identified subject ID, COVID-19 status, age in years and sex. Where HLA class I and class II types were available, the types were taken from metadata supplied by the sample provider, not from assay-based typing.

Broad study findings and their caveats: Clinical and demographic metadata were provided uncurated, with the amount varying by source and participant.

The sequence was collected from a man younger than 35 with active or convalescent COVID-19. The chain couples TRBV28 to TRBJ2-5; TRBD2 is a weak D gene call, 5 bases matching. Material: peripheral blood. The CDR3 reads CASTRATSGMAQYF. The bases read TGTGCCAGCACCCGGGCCACGTCGGGGATGGCCCAGTACTTC.